This T cell receptor beta chain was retrieved from a study of blood T cell repertoires in COVID-19. On the study more broadly: From the United States, Italy and Spain came samples of acute and convalescent COVID-19.

Germline V CDR1 and CDR2: SGDLS, YYNGEE. V lost 3 bases and J lost 8, with 14 bases in between. This CDR3 is 13 amino acids long. Across 20 to 25 US areas, participants ranged in age from about 18 to 100 years. Clinical history as reported by participants underpinned cohort assignment. Authors' data handling: Amplified reference gene primers provided the basis for estimating nucleated cell counts. Some clones are missing from TCRdb's copy, which holds only in-frame ones; the method was immunoSEQ multiplex PCR. The DNA gave D and trimming, while V, J and clone size come from that table. Of approximately 200,000 clones listed, around 85% are singletons. A single count supports this clone.

The chain combines TRBV9 with TRBJ1-2; a weak D match, TRBD1 (5 bases). The specimen sequenced was PBMCs or T cells enriched from blood (not recorded which). This sequence was found in a man between 35 and 55 years old who had recovered from COVID-19. The CDR3 nucleotides read TGTGCCAGCAGCGGCGGGGCCACCTTGGGCTACACCTTC. The encoded protein is CASSGGATLGYTF.